Presented here are 29 T cell receptor beta chains from one specimen sequenced in a study of glioma-infiltrating T cells. The iRepertoire nested amplicon-rescue multiplex PCR amplified TCR alpha and beta CDR3s from RNA. A single record per CDR3 protein comes from TCRdb applying MiXCR to the multiplex PCR reads. The data hold about 140,000 distinct CDR3 sequences, with roughly 43% observed a single time. The source material was glioma tissue, nonneoplastic brain tissue, or PBMCs (not recorded which). These TCRs come from a human donor with low-grade glioma or glioblastoma, undergoing nonglioma brain surgery, or in good health (not recorded which).

The chain has TRBV6-1 and TRBJ1-5; TRBD1 might be the D (6 bases). Trimming removed 5 bases at V and 3 bases at J, with 17 bases between. Germline V gives CDR1 MNHNS, CDR2 SASEGT. The CDR3 loop spans 16 amino acids. The CDR3 coding sequence is TGTGCCAGCAGTAGGTGGGCAGGGGTTGACAATCAGCCCCAGCATTTT. Residues: CASSRWAGVDNQPQHF.

This clonotype turned up a few times. This chain connects TRBV7-2 to TRBJ1-1; a weak D match, TRBD1 (5 bases). From germline, CDR1 is SGHTA and CDR2 FQGNSA. The CDR3 is 13 residues long. Trimming took off 0 bases at V and 7 bases at J, with 9 bases between the two ends. The CDR3 reads CASSLATTGEAFF. The CDR3 region has the DNA TGTGCCAGCAGCTTAGCGACTACAGGTGAAGCTTTCTTT.

This clonotype was seen only a few times. J is TRBJ1-1 and V is TRBV28; D gene unclear. Germline CDR1 is MDHEN and CDR2 is SYDVKM. CDR3 length equals 12 residues. The V and J ends lost 4 bases and 6 bases respectively, with 9 bases between them. CDR3 region: CASSSFLAEAFF. In DNA, the CDR3 is TGTGCCAGCAGTTCATTCCTGGCTGAAGCTTTCTTT.

This clonotype turned up a few times. The rearrangement uses TRBV27 and TRBJ2-1, with D possibly matching TRBD1 (6 bases). With 5 bases removed from V and 9 bases from J, the gap between germline ends came to 11 bases. Per germline, CDR1 MNHEY and CDR2 SMNVEV (reference sequence). CDR3 length equals 12 residues. The CDR3 DNA reads TGTGCCAGCAGTCCCGCGACAGGTGAGCAGTTCTTC. The encoded protein is CASSPATGEQFF.

A few counts support this clonotype. This CDR3 is CASSQFAGLKNTEAFF. The CDR3 DNA sequence: TGTGCCAGCAGCCAATTCGCGGGGCTGAAGAACACTGAAGCTTTCTTT. The gene calls are TRBV14 and TRBJ1-1; TRBD1 is a possible D gene (5 bases). The germline V gene has CDR1 SGHDN and CDR2 FVKESK. The CDR3 is 16 amino acids. The V end lost 2 bases, the J end lost 1 base, and 14 bases lay between the germline ends.

A few counts support this clonotype. This chain links TRBV20-1 with TRBJ2-7; 7 positions match TRBD1. The CDR3 is 14 residues long. Germline assignment: CDR1 DFQATT and CDR2 SNEGSKA (reference sequence). Trimming took 5 bases from V and 4 from J; bases not matched to a gene: 11. This CDR3 reads CSAERRGRRYEQYF. In DNA, the CDR3 is TGCAGTGCTGAAAGAAGGGGGCGAAGGTACGAGCAGTACTTC.

The sample holds a few counts of this clonotype. The chain recombines TRBV14 with TRBJ1-6, with TRBD1 as a possible D gene (6 bases). V was pared by 0 bases and J by 6 bases, with 9 bases between. Germline V CDR1 and CDR2: SGHDN, FVKESK. CDR3 length: 15 residues. The chain's CDR3 is CASSQEQGGNSPLHF. The CDR3 bases are TGTGCCAGCAGCCAAGAACAGGGTGGTAATTCACCCCTCCACTTT.

This clonotype was seen more than once but under ten times. V and J are TRBV7-2 and TRBJ1-1; TRBD1 might be the D (5 bases). V lost 5 bases and J lost 1, with 14 bases in between. CDR1 is SGHTA and CDR2 is FQGNSA in the germline V gene. This CDR3 spans 15 amino acids. CDR3: CASSPTGPTNTEAFF. CDR3 nucleotide sequence: TGTGCCAGCAGCCCGACGGGACCGACGAACACTGAAGCTTTCTTT. The full variable domain, completed using reference TRBV7-2 and TRBJ1-1, is GAGVSQSPSNKVTEKGKDVELRCDPISGHTALYWYRQSLGQGLEFLIYFQGNSAPDKSGLPSDRFSAERTGGSVSTLTIQRTQQEDSAVYLCASSPTGPTNTEAFFGQGTRLTVV.

In its sample, this clonotype was seen a few times. The CDR3 bases are TGTGCCAGCAGTCAGAATCCTGGGGGGCGAAATGAGCAGTTCTTC. This sequence encodes CASSQNPGGRNEQFF. The V gene is TRBV6-5, the J gene TRBJ2-1; either TRBD1 or TRBD2 may supply D (6 bases each). The germline V gene has CDR1 MNHEY and CDR2 SVGAGI. V lost 5 bases and J 7 bases, leaving 18 bases between the germline ends. There are 15 residues in the CDR3.

This clonotype has a handful of counts. The genes are TRBV6-1 and TRBJ1-2; possible D gene TRBD1, 6 bases. Trimming cost V 6 bases and J 2 bases, with 10 bases left between them. CDR1 and CDR2 from the germline V gene are MNHNS and SASEGT. CDR3 size: 13 residues. This chain's CDR3 is CASSNTGNYGYTF. The CDR3 coding sequence is TGTGCCAGCAGCAATACAGGGAACTATGGCTACACCTTC.

The chain is built from TRBV27 and TRBJ2-1; maybe TRBD2 (6 bases). CDR1 is MNHEY and CDR2 is SMNVEV in the germline V gene (reference sequence). CDR3 length: 11 amino acids. V gave up 6 bases and J gave up 16 bases, with 16 bases separating them. CDR3 DNA sequence: TGTGCCAGCAGCCCCGGGCGGAGGGACTTCTTC. As protein: CASSPGRRDFF.

The rearrangement uses TRBV27 and TRBJ2-1, with D possibly being TRBD2 (6 bases). Per the germline V gene, CDR1 is MNHEY and CDR2 is SMNVEV (reference sequence). V was cut by 6 bases and J by 4 bases, with 16 bases left in between. The CDR3 length is 15 residues. This CDR3 is CASSPRRATYNEQFF. CDR3 sequence (DNA): TGTGCCAGCAGCCCTCGGAGGGCAACTTACAATGAGCAGTTCTTC.

Ten or more counts support this clonotype. The J gene is TRBJ1-1, the V gene TRBV2; D gene unclear. The CDR3 covers 13 residues. Germline V gene sequence: CDR1 SNHLY, CDR2 FYNNEI. Trimming left V 5 bases short and J 0 bases short, with 7 bases between. The CDR3 DNA reads as TGTGCCAGCAGTTTAAACATGAACACTGAAGCTTTCTTT. Its translation is CASSLNMNTEAFF.

This clonotype was seen a handful of times. The V call is TRBV25-1, the J call TRBJ2-5; unclear D gene. The CDR3 is 14 residues long. Trimming removed 4 bases from V and 4 bases from J, with 13 bases in between. Per germline, CDR1 MGHDK and CDR2 SYGVNS. The CDR3: CASSGPGFAETQYF. CDR3 nucleotide sequence: TGTGCCAGCAGTGGCCCCGGGTTCGCAGAGACCCAGTACTTC.

This clonotype was counted only a few times. The chain carries TRBV4-1 and TRBJ2-3; D unresolved. Deletions cut 1 base from V and 2 bases from J, with 4 bases between. This CDR3 has 13 amino acids. Germline CDR1 and CDR2: MGHRA and YSYEKL. The CDR3 is CASSQANTDTQYF. The CDR3 DNA is TGCGCCAGCAGCCAAGCGAACACAGATACGCAGTATTTT.

This clonotype appeared a few times. This rearrangement joins TRBV15 to TRBJ1-3; TRBD1 is a possible D gene (5 bases). Deletions cut 0 bases from V and 4 bases from J, with 13 bases between. CDR3 size: 16 residues. Germline V gives CDR1 LNHNV, CDR2 YYDKDF (reference sequence). The chain's CDR3 is CATSREDGAGGNTIYF. CDR3 sequence (DNA): TGTGCCACCAGCAGAGAGGATGGGGCTGGAGGAAACACCATATATTTT.

The J gene is TRBJ2-5, the V gene TRBV28; a weak D match, TRBD1 (6 bases). V was clipped by 6 bases and J by 4 bases, with 12 bases between them. Per the germline V gene, CDR1 is MDHEN and CDR2 is SYDVKM. This CDR3 region has 13 residues. The CDR3, as DNA: TGTGCCAGCAGCCCTGGGGACACAGAGACCCAGTACTTC. It yields the protein CASSPGDTETQYF. Looking up the rest from reference TRBV28 and TRBJ2-5 gives the full variable domain: DVKVTQSSRYLVKRTGEKVFLECVQDMDHENMFWYRQDPGLGLRLIYFSYDVKMKEKGDIPEGYSVSREKKERFSLILESASTNQTSMYLCASSPGDTETQYFGPGTRLLVL.

CDR3 DNA sequence: TGTGCCAGCTGGACTCATAGGGGGGCCACAGATACGCAGTATTTT. It encodes CASWTHRGATDTQYF. The V and J genes are TRBV2 and TRBJ2-3, with D perhaps given as TRBD1 or TRBD2 (6 bases each). Germline V gene data show CDR1 as SNHLY and CDR2 as FYNNEI. Trimming cost V 8 bases and J 2 bases, with 17 bases left between them. The CDR3 has 15 amino acids.

The V and J genes are TRBV20-1 and TRBJ1-2; D unclear. The CDR3 loop spans 11 amino acids. Germline loops: CDR1 DFQATT, CDR2 SNEGSKA (reference sequence). The CDR3, as DNA: TGCACCAGCAGGTCCTGGGGTGGCTACACCTTC. Translating gives CTSRSWGGYTF.

This chain links TRBV20-1 with TRBJ1-6, with D maybe TRBD1 (5 bases). V was cut by 6 bases and J by 6 bases, with 12 bases left in between. Germline V CDR1 and CDR2: DFQATT, SNEGSKA (reference sequence). The CDR3 has 13 residues. CDR3 nucleotides: TGCAGTGCCACCGGGGCGGCTAATTCACCCCTCCACTTT. It yields the protein CSATGAANSPLHF.

This chain joins TRBV4-1 and TRBJ2-3, with unresolved D. Germline CDR1 and CDR2: MGHRA and YSYEKL. The CDR3 has 15 residues. V dropped 0 bases and J dropped 6 bases, with 13 bases sitting between them. CDR3 DNA: TGCGCCAGCAGCCAAGATAGGACGCGTGAGGATACGCAGTATTTT. It specifies CASSQDRTREDTQYF.

The chain has TRBV7-2 and TRBJ2-3; 12 nucleotides align to TRBD2. Germline V gives CDR1 SGHTA, CDR2 FQGNSA. The CDR3 consists of 20 residues. J gave up 0 bases and V 2 bases, and 12 bases lay outside the gene matches. In nucleotides, the CDR3 is TGTGCCAGCAGCTTACGGAATCTACCCGGGACTAGCGGGAGCACAGATACGCAGTATTTT. This encodes CASSLRNLPGTSGSTDTQYF.

The chain joins TRBV6-1 to TRBJ2-7; the D gene could be TRBD1 or TRBD2 (5 bases each). CDR3 size: 15 residues. V was cut by 2 bases and J by 6 bases, with 17 bases left in between. Germline-derived CDR1 and CDR2 are MNHNS and SASEGT. CDR3: CASSEPGTEPGEQYF. The CDR3 nucleotides are TGTGCCAGCAGTGAACCCGGGACGGAGCCGGGCGAGCAGTACTTC.

The chain uses TRBV12-3 or TRBV12-4 and TRBJ2-2, with 10 bases lining up with TRBD2. Trimming removed 4 bases from V and 10 bases from J; junction bases left unmatched: 12. This CDR3 has 16 amino acids. CDR3 bases: TGTGCCAGCAGTTCCGGGACTAGCGCGGTACTTACGGAGCTGTTTTTT. Its translation: CASSSGTSAVLTELFF.

As regards this clonotype: It may be a read error: a sequence one base away is much more abundant. The gene calls are TRBV27 and TRBJ2-5; possible D gene TRBD2, 5 bases. Germline loops: CDR1 MNHEY, CDR2 SMNVEV (reference sequence). The CDR3 length is 14 residues. CDR3 DNA: TGTGACAGCAGCCTCGGTGAGGGTTTGGAGACCCAGTACTTC. This translates into CDSSLGEGLETQYF.

The chain couples TRBV7-2 to TRBJ1-1; D call uncertain. The germline CDR1 and CDR2 sequences are SGHTA and FQGNSA. The CDR3 covers 12 residues. Trimming removed 11 bases at V and 4 bases at J, with 14 bases between. For the CDR3, the DNA is TGTGCCTGGAAGGTCGCCAGCACTGAAGCTTTCTTT. It encodes CAWKVASTEAFF.

This clonotype was seen a few times. The chain joins TRBV6-2 or TRBV6-3 to TRBJ2-5; 7 nucleotides match TRBD1. Germline trimming cut 5 bases from V and 2 bases from J; bases unmatched to any gene: 8. Germline loops: CDR1 MNHEY, CDR2 SVGEGT. The CDR3 is made up of 15 amino acids. The DNA for the CDR3 is TGTGCCAGCAGTGTACCCACGGGACAGCAAGAGACCCAGTACTTC. Residues: CASSVPTGQQETQYF.

This clonotype has at least ten counts. The CDR3 DNA is TGTGCCAGCAGCTTAGGACTAGGGGACATCGATGAGCAGTTCTTC. Translation: CASSLGLGDIDEQFF. This chain connects TRBV7-2 to TRBJ2-1; D possibly uses TRBD1 or TRBD2 (6 bases each). CDR3 length: 15 amino acids. Looked up from germline, CDR1 is SGHTA and CDR2 is FQGNSA. The V end was cut by 1 base, the J end by 8 bases, with 15 bases between. The variable domain in full, completed from reference TRBV7-2 and TRBJ2-1, reads GAGVSQSPSNKVTEKGKDVELRCDPISGHTALYWYRQSLGQGLEFLIYFQGNSAPDKSGLPSDRFSAERTGGSVSTLTIQRTQQEDSAVYLCASSLGLGDIDEQFFGPGTRLTVL.

This clonotype came up a few times. The chain is built from TRBV6-2 or TRBV6-3 and TRBJ2-2; the D gene is possibly TRBD1 (6 bases). The CDR3 spans 16 residues. Germline CDR1 reads MNHEY; CDR2 reads SVGEGT. The germline V and J ends were trimmed by 1 base and 3 bases, with 12 bases remaining between them. CDR3 nucleotide sequence: TGTGCCAGCAGTTACTTGGCAGGGGCCTACACCGGGGAGCTGTTTTTT. Translated: CASSYLAGAYTGELFF.